The 30 T cell receptor beta chains presented below share a single source sample, sequenced in a study of T-cell reconstitution after alpha-beta-depleted transplantation in children. A TCRbeta library incorporating unique molecular identifiers was prepared. TCRdb re-derived calls from the PCR reads in MiXCR, one entry per CDR3 protein. The data hold around 600,000 distinct CDR3 sequences, with 15% to 20% observed a single time. The source was PBMCs from the stem cell graft donor, collected from the stem cell graft. The receptors here all came from a human donor who donated a stem cell graft to a child with acute myeloid leukemia.

This clonotype was seen repeatedly, ten times or more. The rearrangement uses TRBV20-1 and TRBJ2-7, with TRBD2 matching 8 bases. V shed 6 bases, J shed 0 bases, and the junction held 10 bases outside the gene matches. This CDR3 spans 15 amino acids. The germline gives CDR1 DFQATT, CDR2 SNEGSKA (reference sequence). This CDR3 is CSAGGLAGYSYEQYF. In nucleotides, the CDR3 is TGCAGTGCCGGTGGGCTAGCGGGTTACTCCTACGAGCAGTACTTC.

This clonotype was found a few times. The chain joins TRBV28 to TRBJ2-1, with 9 bases lining up with TRBD2. V trimming: 4 bases; J trimming: 0 bases; junction bases outside the gene matches: 4. The CDR3 loop spans 16 amino acids. In germline, CDR1 is MDHEN, CDR2 SYDVKM. As DNA, the CDR3 is TGTGCCAGCAGTTCTCAGCGGGGGGTCTCCTACAATGAGCAGTTCTTC. This codes for CASSSQRGVSYNEQFF.

This clonotype showed up many times. The chain employs TRBV6-1 and TRBJ1-1; D unresolved. Per the germline V gene, CDR1 is MNHNS and CDR2 is SASEGT. The CDR3 loop spans 13 amino acids. Trimming pared 4 bases from V and 5 bases from J, leaving 11 bases between. In DNA form, the CDR3 reads TGTGCCAGCAGTGGCCTGGGCACGACTGAAGCTTTCTTT. This gives the protein CASSGLGTTEAFF.

The chain couples TRBV20-1 to TRBJ2-7; D not resolved. The CDR3 is made up of 12 amino acids. CDR1 DFQATT and CDR2 SNEGSKA come from the germline V gene (reference sequence). Trimming pared 0 bases from V and 4 bases from J, leaving 7 bases between. The CDR3 region is CSARERTYEQYV. The DNA of the CDR3 is TGCAGTGCTAGAGAACGAACATACGAGCAGTACGTC.

The chain combines TRBV12-3 or TRBV12-4 with TRBJ2-3; 7 bases align to TRBD2. V lost 7 bases, J lost 1 base, and 5 bases stayed unmatched. The CDR3 has 14 residues. This chain's CDR3 is CASKGTTGTDTQYF. The CDR3 DNA reads TGTGCCAGCAAGGGGACTACTGGCACAGATACGCAGTATTTT.

The chain carries TRBV5-1 and TRBJ2-7; no firm D call. CDR1 and CDR2 (germline): SGHRS, YFSETQ. The length of the CDR3 is 13 residues. The V end lost 3 bases, the J end lost 5 bases, and 12 bases lay between the germline ends. The CDR3 is CASSSLDFHEQYF. The CDR3 bases are TGCGCCAGCAGCTCCCTTGACTTCCACGAGCAGTACTTC.

This clonotype was seen only a few times. CDR3 amino acids: CASSEALPLGQFF. Written as DNA, the CDR3 is TGTGCCAGCAGTGAAGCCCTCCCTCTTGGGCAGTTCTTC. The chain links TRBV2 to TRBJ2-1; D unclear. Germline-derived CDR1 and CDR2 are SNHLY and FYNNEI. V was trimmed by 0 bases and J by 12 bases, leaving 12 bases between them. CDR3 length equals 13 residues.

This clonotype was detected many times. The J gene is TRBJ1-6, the V gene TRBV4-3, with 9 bases that match TRBD1. Germline V gives CDR1 LGHNA, CDR2 YSLEER. This CDR3 contains 16 residues. Unmatched junction bases numbered 3, after V lost 0 bases and J lost 6 bases. Here the CDR3 DNA reads TGCGCCAGCAGCCAAGATAAGACAGGGGGTAATTCACCCCTCCACTTT. Translating it yields CASSQDKTGGNSPLHF.

V usage is TRBV12-3 or TRBV12-4 and J usage is TRBJ2-3; 8 positions agree with TRBD2. Germline trimming cut 4 bases from V and 2 bases from J; bases unmatched to any gene: 8. The CDR3 sequence is 16 residues long. CDR3 DNA sequence: TGTGCCAGCAGTTATCGGAGCGGGGGTACCACAGATACGCAGTATTTT. Residues: CASSYRSGGTTDTQYF.

This clonotype was seen at least ten times. The CDR3 nucleotides read TGTGCCAGCAGCCAAGATCGTCTTAAGGAGGTTAGCCACTTT. Protein: CASSQDRLKEVSHF. The chain links TRBV4-2 to TRBJ1-6, with D hard to call. There are 14 residues in the CDR3. Between the trimmed V and J ends, which lost 0 bases and 18 bases, there was a span of 18 bases. Germline V gene data show CDR1 as LGHNA and CDR2 as YNFKEQ.

This clonotype has more than one count but fewer than ten. The chain recombines TRBV5-1 with TRBJ2-7; the D gene is possibly TRBD2 (6 bases). With 0 bases removed from V and 1 base from J, the gap between germline ends came to 11 bases. The CDR3 contains 15 residues. The germline gives CDR1 SGHRS, CDR2 YFSETQ. The CDR3 sequence: CASSLDNGLSYEQYF. The CDR3 DNA follows: TGCGCCAGCAGCTTGGATAACGGACTATCCTACGAGCAGTACTTC.

This clonotype was found a few times. The chain has TRBV28 and TRBJ2-7; possible D gene TRBD1, 5 bases. The CDR3 extends over 14 amino acids. The V and J ends lost 3 bases and 9 bases respectively, with 18 bases between them. CDR1 and CDR2 from the germline V gene are MDHEN and SYDVKM. CDR3 sequence reads: CASSFVTGPARQYF. DNA for the CDR3: TGTGCCAGCAGTTTCGTCACAGGACCCGCGAGGCAGTACTTC.

This clonotype was seen repeatedly, ten times or more. This chain joins TRBV6-4 and TRBJ2-3, with TRBD1 identical over 9 bases. The V gene end was trimmed by 5 bases and the J gene end by 1 base; junction bases not matched to a gene: 4. Germline V gene sequence: CDR1 MRHNA, CDR2 SNTAGT. This CDR3 comprises 15 residues. The CDR3 DNA reads as TGTGCCAGCAGTCGGACAGGGGATGGCACAGATACGCAGTATTTT. It codes for CASSRTGDGTDTQYF.

This clonotype was seen many times. The chain recombines TRBV20-1 with TRBJ1-4, with D maybe TRBD1 (6 bases). Trimming pared 5 bases from V and 6 bases from J, leaving 13 bases between. There are 13 residues in the CDR3. Germline CDR1 reads DFQATT; CDR2 reads SNEGSKA (reference sequence). The chain's CDR3 is CSAQQGGDEKLFF. In nucleotides, the CDR3 is TGCAGTGCTCAACAGGGAGGGGATGAAAAACTGTTTTTT.

This chain joins TRBV11-3 and TRBJ2-7; D is perhaps TRBD2 (5 bases). CDR1 SGHNT and CDR2 YENEEA come from the germline V gene. V lost 2 bases and J 7 bases, leaving 12 bases between the germline ends. The CDR3 length is 13 residues. The CDR3 loop is CASSLRERQEQYF. The CDR3 DNA sequence: TGTGCCAGCAGCTTAAGGGAGCGCCAGGAGCAGTACTTC.

CDR3 in DNA: TGTGCCTGGAGTGTAGATGCTAACTATGGCTACACCTTC. Protein: CAWSVDANYGYTF. The chain combines TRBV30 with TRBJ1-2; D remains unclear. Trimming cost V 0 bases and J 0 bases, with 5 bases left between them. This CDR3 has 13 residues. Germline V CDR1 and CDR2: GTSNPN, SVGIG (reference sequence).

The gene calls are TRBV7-8 and TRBJ2-7; weak D call: TRBD1 (5 bases). Per germline, CDR1 SGHVS and CDR2 FQNEAQ. The CDR3 has 14 residues. V lost 5 bases to trimming and J lost 4 bases, with 15 bases between them. The chain's CDR3 is CASSVRTPYYEQYV. CDR3 in DNA: TGTGCCAGCAGCGTACGGACACCCTATTACGAGCAGTACGTC.

This clonotype was counted at least ten times. V usage is TRBV6-4 and J usage is TRBJ2-1; D may be TRBD1 or TRBD2 (5 bases each). V was cut by 5 bases and J by 7 bases, with 12 bases left in between. The CDR3 is 13 residues long. CDR1 and CDR2 (germline): MRHNA, SNTAGT. In DNA form, the CDR3 reads TGTGCCAGCAGTCGATTCAGGGAGAATGAGCAGTTCTTC. Encoded protein: CASSRFRENEQFF.

In this sample, this clonotype turned up a few times. This sequence joins TRBV7-2 and TRBJ2-1, with 15 bases fitting TRBD2. V gave up 7 bases and J gave up 6 bases; unmatched junction bases: 10. Looked up from germline, CDR1 is SGHTA and CDR2 is FQGNSA. The length of the CDR3 is 17 residues. The CDR3 loop reads CASIHGGLAGGGNEQFF. For the CDR3, the DNA is TGTGCCAGCATCCACGGGGGACTAGCGGGGGGAGGCAATGAGCAGTTCTTC. Complete variable domain (other parts from reference TRBV7-2 and TRBJ2-1): GAGVSQSPSNKVTEKGKDVELRCDPISGHTALYWYRQSLGQGLEFLIYFQGNSAPDKSGLPSDRFSAERTGGSVSTLTIQRTQQEDSAVYLCASIHGGLAGGGNEQFFGPGTRLTVL.

The chain combines TRBV9 with TRBJ1-6, with D maybe TRBD1 (5 bases). The length of the CDR3 is 14 residues. Trimming left V 1 base short and J 10 bases short, with 12 bases between. The germline gives CDR1 SGDLS, CDR2 YYNGEE. In nucleotides, the CDR3 is TGTGCCAGCAGCGTACGGGCGGAGGGGTCACCCCTCCACTTT. It yields the protein CASSVRAEGSPLHF.

The chain recombines TRBV7-9 with TRBJ2-4; D is uncertain. This CDR3 region has 14 residues. Between the trimmed V and J ends, which lost 8 bases and 0 bases, there was a span of 11 bases. Looked up from germline, CDR1 is SEHNR and CDR2 is FQNEAQ (reference sequence). The CDR3 sequence is CASSYHLAKNIQYF. CDR3 nucleotides: TGTGCCAGCTCATACCACCTAGCCAAAAACATTCAGTACTTC.

This clonotype was counted ten times or more. The chain has TRBV15 and TRBJ2-1; 9 bases are shared with TRBD1. J was trimmed by 4 bases and V by 5 bases; bases with no gene match: 6. This CDR3 spans 15 amino acids. Germline CDR1 LNHNV, CDR2 YYDKDF (reference sequence). The CDR3 loop reads CATSPPDRGYNEQFF. The CDR3 region has the DNA TGTGCCACCAGCCCCCCGGACAGGGGATACAATGAGCAGTTCTTC.

This clonotype was detected ten times or more. CDR3 DNA: TGTGCCAGCAGCTTCGGGGGGGCGGATGAGCAGTTCTTC. It specifies CASSFGGADEQFF. The chain carries TRBV5-5 and TRBJ2-1, with 8 nucleotides matching TRBD2. V was pared by 2 bases and J by 8 bases, with 3 bases of the junction left unmatched. The CDR3 is 13 residues long. The germline V gene has CDR1 SGHKS and CDR2 YYEKEE (reference sequence).

The chain links TRBV20-1 to TRBJ2-7, with 12 bases fitting TRBD2. V lost 6 bases to trimming and J lost 1 base; unmatched junction nucleotides: 7. Germline CDR1 DFQATT, CDR2 SNEGSKA (reference sequence). This CDR3 contains 15 residues. CDR3 in DNA: TGCAGTGCGAGGGGACTAGCGGGTGTATCCTACGAGCAGTACTTC. As protein: CSARGLAGVSYEQYF.

V and J are TRBV7-2 and TRBJ1-2; D gene uncertain. The V end lost 1 base, the J end lost 4 bases, and 13 bases lay between the germline ends. This CDR3 has 15 amino acids. The V gene's germline CDR1 is SGHTA and CDR2 FQGNSA. This CDR3 reads CASSLGPHRGYGYTF. CDR3 nucleotide sequence: TGTGCCAGCAGCTTAGGCCCACATCGGGGCTATGGCTACACCTTC.

This clonotype was counted at least ten times. The chain has TRBV20-1 and TRBJ1-1; D unresolved. Looked up from germline, CDR1 is DFQATT and CDR2 is SNEGSKA (reference sequence). CDR3 size: 13 residues. Trimming removed 0 bases from V and 1 base from J, with 6 bases in between. The DNA of the CDR3 is TGCAGTGCTAGAGATTTCGAGAACACTGAAGCTTTCTTT. Translation: CSARDFENTEAFF.

Ten or more counts support this clonotype. Here the CDR3 DNA reads TGCAGCGTTGCATCCGGCAATCAGCCCCAGCATTTT. It is translated as CSVASGNQPQHF. The rearrangement joins TRBV29-1 to TRBJ1-5, with D uncertain. V gave up 4 bases and J gave up 2 bases, with 6 bases separating them. Germline V gene sequence: CDR1 SQVTM, CDR2 ANQGSEA. This CDR3 comprises 12 residues.

In this sample, this clonotype turned up many times. The chain employs TRBV20-1 and TRBJ2-2; 8 bases are a match to TRBD2. After removal of 1 base from V and 5 bases from J, the junction contained 9 bases not matched to a gene. From germline, CDR1 is DFQATT and CDR2 SNEGSKA (reference sequence). CDR3 length: 16 amino acids. CDR3 DNA: TGCAGTGCTAGAGGCTCAGGAGGACTAGCAACCGGGGAGCTGTTTTTT. This translates into CSARGSGGLATGELFF.

This clonotype appeared a few times. This chain connects TRBV29-1 to TRBJ2-2; 10 bases fit TRBD1. This CDR3 has 16 amino acids. Germline V lookup: CDR1 SQVTM, CDR2 ANQGSEA. Trimming took 7 bases from V and 5 from J; bases not matched to a gene: 13. In DNA, the CDR3 is TGCAGCGCCGAAAGGGTACCGGGACAGGGGACCGGGGAGCTGTTTTTT. It specifies CSAERVPGQGTGELFF.

This clonotype was detected ten times or more. The chain employs TRBV7-2 and TRBJ2-5; possible D gene TRBD1, 6 bases. The ends were cut back, 4 bases at V and 1 base at J, with 10 bases in the middle. This CDR3 region has 14 residues. Germline loops: CDR1 SGHTA, CDR2 FQGNSA. The CDR3 sequence: CASSSGQLQETQYF. DNA for the CDR3: TGTGCCAGCAGCTCTGGACAGCTCCAAGAGACCCAGTACTTC.